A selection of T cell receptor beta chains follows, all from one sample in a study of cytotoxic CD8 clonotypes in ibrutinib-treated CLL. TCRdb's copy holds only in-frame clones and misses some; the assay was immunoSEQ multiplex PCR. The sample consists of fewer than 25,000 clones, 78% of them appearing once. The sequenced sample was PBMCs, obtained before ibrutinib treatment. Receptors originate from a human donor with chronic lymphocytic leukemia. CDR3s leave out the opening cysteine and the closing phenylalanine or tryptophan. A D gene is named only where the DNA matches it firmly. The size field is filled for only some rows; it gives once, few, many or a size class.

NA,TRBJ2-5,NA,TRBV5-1,ASSLAGGVQETQY
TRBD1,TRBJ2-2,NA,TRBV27,ASRGQGALPGELF
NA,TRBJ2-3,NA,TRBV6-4,ASSQDGSTDTQY
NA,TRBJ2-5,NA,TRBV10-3,AISEEGQETQY
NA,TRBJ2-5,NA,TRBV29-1,SVASGGGETQY
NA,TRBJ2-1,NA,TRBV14,ASSQFDNAYNEQF
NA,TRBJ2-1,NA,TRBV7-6,ASSLGRDEQF
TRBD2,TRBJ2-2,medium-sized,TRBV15,ATSGGTSGGTGELF
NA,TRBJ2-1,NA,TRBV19,ASRLRALSAGSSYNEQF
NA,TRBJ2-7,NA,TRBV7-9,ASEQGQPSEQY
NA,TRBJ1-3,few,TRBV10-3,AISERGDTIY
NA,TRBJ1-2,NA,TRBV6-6,ASTPGGRVHGYT
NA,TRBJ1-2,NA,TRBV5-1,ASSLGATGSYGYT
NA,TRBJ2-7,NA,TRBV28,ASSLSQRVD
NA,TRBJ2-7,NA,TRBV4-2,ASSPGPAYEQY
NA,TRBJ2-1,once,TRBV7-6,ASSSLNEFSYNEQF
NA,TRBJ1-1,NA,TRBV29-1,SVAAGGTRRTEAF
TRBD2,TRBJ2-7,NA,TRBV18,ASSRLPSGPSYEQY
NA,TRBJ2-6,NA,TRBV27,ASSSQGTGANVLT
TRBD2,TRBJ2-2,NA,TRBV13,ASSLVGTSIGELF
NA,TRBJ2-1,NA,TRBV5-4,ASSLGGSLYNEQF
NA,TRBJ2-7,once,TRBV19,ASSKPDGSYEQY
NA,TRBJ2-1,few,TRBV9,ASSPWRLGVYNEQF
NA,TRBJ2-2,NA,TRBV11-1,ASSFPRGAAGELF
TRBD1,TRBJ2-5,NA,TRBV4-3,ASSPSRTGLETQY
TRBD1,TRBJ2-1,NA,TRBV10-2,ASSLFGGQGVHEQF
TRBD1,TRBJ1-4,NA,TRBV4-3,ASSPPGGTGEKLF
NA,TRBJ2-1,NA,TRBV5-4,ASSVRTDNEQF
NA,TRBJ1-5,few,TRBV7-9,ASSFSGGGLFNQPQH
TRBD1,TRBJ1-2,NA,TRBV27,ASSQTGVGGYT
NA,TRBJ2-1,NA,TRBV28,ASSRGYNEQF
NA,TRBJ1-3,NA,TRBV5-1,ASSPGTHGNTIY
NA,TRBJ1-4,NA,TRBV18,ASSSGENEKLF
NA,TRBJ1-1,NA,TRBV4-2,ASSSLLSEAF
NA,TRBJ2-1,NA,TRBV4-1,ASSQDGPMIVASWDEQF
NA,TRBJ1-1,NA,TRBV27,ASSGAGRTSEAF
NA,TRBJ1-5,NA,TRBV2,ASSDVRGAGSNQPQH
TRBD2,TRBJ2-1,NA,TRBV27,ASSLGLGTNYNEQF
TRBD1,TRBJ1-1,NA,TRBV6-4,ASSPGTGVENTEAF
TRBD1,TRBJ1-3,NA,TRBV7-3,ASSSGQGETIY
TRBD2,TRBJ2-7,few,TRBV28,ASSLIGRSKY
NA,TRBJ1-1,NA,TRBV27,ASSWMGNTEAF
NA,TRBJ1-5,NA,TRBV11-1,ASSLNNDQPQH
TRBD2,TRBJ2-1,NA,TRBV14,ASSLLAGGTEQF